This T cell receptor (beta chain) was found in a study of T-cell memory formation after mild COVID-19. A few counts support this clonotype. Antigen unknown. Germline CDR1 reads DFQATT; CDR2 reads SNEGSKA (reference sequence). The CDR3 extends over 12 amino acids. Study results and limitations: Mainly CM and EM harbored the contracting CD4+ clones; mainly EMRA harbored the CD8+ ones.

Each CDR3 protein gets one entry after TCRdb re-called the 5' RACE reads with MiXCR. The data show a few hundred thousand distinct CDR3 sequences, 16% seen once. The chain links TRBV20-1 to TRBJ1-5; TRBD1 agrees at 7 bases. The sequence was collected from a man aged 18 to 30 who had mild COVID-19 (a few samples of this study predate the infection). Cell type and time point are not known. The sequenced sample consisted of PBMCs or a T cell subset sorted from them (not recorded which). CDR3 in DNA: TGCAGGGCTGGGACAGACAATCAGCCCCAGCATTTT. This translates into CRAGTDNQPQHF.